One sample yielded the 26 T cell receptor beta chains listed below, sequenced in a study of a mutant IDH1 vaccine in newly diagnosed glioma. Indicated time point: baseline, week 1 (first vaccination visit). Treatment indicated: pre-vaccination baseline after standard-of-care therapy. Using immunoSEQ multiplex PCR, the repertoire was profiled, and TCRdb retains in-frame clones only, with some absent. The repertoire includes 50,000 or so clones, approximately 78% of them detected once, and about a fifth sits in the top ten. The starting material was PBMCs, obtained from a glioma patient treated with radiotherapy, temozolomide or both. These receptors originate from a man aged 18 to 35 with glioma.

The sample holds a few counts of this clone. V and J are TRBV11-1 and TRBJ1-1, with 7 positions matching TRBD1. Germline CDR1 is SGHAT and CDR2 is FQDESV (reference sequence). The CDR3 is made up of 12 amino acids. V shed 2 bases, J shed 7 bases, and the junction held 1 base outside the gene matches. The CDR3 coding sequence is TGTGCCAGCAGCTTAAGGACAGGTGAAGCTTTCTTT. It encodes CASSLRTGEAFF.

This chain connects TRBV6-5 to TRBJ2-4, with no clear D. The CDR3 sequence is 14 residues long. Germline CDR1 MNHEY, CDR2 SVGAGI. V was pared by 6 bases and J by 8 bases, with 17 bases between. In DNA form, the CDR3 reads TGTGCCAGCAGACCCATCGCCCGGTTTGACATTCAGTACTTC. Its translation: CASRPIARFDIQYF.

V and J are TRBV11-1 and TRBJ2-3; a possible D gene is TRBD2 (7 bases). Between the trimmed V and J ends, which lost 2 bases and 5 bases, there was a span of 14 bases. Germline CDR1 reads SGHAT; CDR2 reads FQDESV (reference sequence). The CDR3 length is 15 residues. CDR3 DNA sequence: TGTGCCAGCAGCTTAAATAGGGGGGGAGGAGATACGCAGTATTTT. It is translated as CASSLNRGGGDTQYF.

This chain joins TRBV6-1 and TRBJ1-5; D gene uncertain. The V gene's germline CDR1 is MNHNS and CDR2 SASEGT. The CDR3 is 11 residues long. Trimming left V 5 bases short and J 4 bases short, with 3 bases between. The CDR3 region is CASSSNQPQHF. CDR3 nucleotides: TGTGCCAGCAGTTCTAATCAGCCCCAGCATTTT.

The V call is TRBV30, the J call TRBJ1-4; a weak D match, TRBD1 (5 bases). The CDR3 contains 16 residues. Germline V gene lookup returns CDR1 GTSNPN and CDR2 SVGIG (reference sequence). V was clipped by 6 bases and J by 1 base, with 18 bases between them. Written as DNA, the CDR3 is TGTGCCTGCCAACGGGACGGCGTGGGAACTAATGAAAAACTGTTTTTT. It codes for CACQRDGVGTNEKLFF.

This chain uses TRBV5-1 with TRBJ1-2; D unresolved. The germline V and J ends were trimmed by 0 bases and 4 bases, with 7 bases remaining between them. CDR3 length equals 13 residues. Germline V gene lookup returns CDR1 SGHRS and CDR2 YFSETQ. CDR3 in amino acids: CASSLDSLYGYTF. The DNA for the CDR3 is TGCGCCAGCAGCTTGGACAGCCTCTATGGCTACACCTTC.

The chain has TRBV5-1 and TRBJ1-2; D unresolved. This CDR3 is 16 amino acids long. Germline lookup yields CDR1 SGHRS and CDR2 YFSETQ. V gave up 0 bases and J gave up 8 bases, with 20 bases separating them. The CDR3 bases are TGCGCCAGCAGCTTGGGTCAGTCCAACCCCCCTAAAGGCTACACCTTC. Residues: CASSLGQSNPPKGYTF.

The chain links TRBV6-5 to TRBJ1-1; 7 nucleotides align to TRBD1. Trimming cost V 2 bases and J 4 bases; bases outside gene matches: 7. Looked up from germline, CDR1 is MNHEY and CDR2 is SVGAGI. This CDR3 region has 15 residues. The CDR3 is CASSYSDRVITEAFF. In DNA form, the CDR3 reads TGTGCCAGCAGTTACAGTGACAGGGTGATCACTGAAGCTTTCTTT.

This chain joins TRBV6-5 and TRBJ2-5; D is uncertain. The length of the CDR3 is 14 residues. Trimming removed 6 bases at V and 7 bases at J, with 18 bases between. Germline values: CDR1 MNHEY, CDR2 SVGAGI. The CDR3 nucleotides are TGTGCCAGCAGCCCGTACCCAGGTGCCGGGACCCAGTACTTC. This encodes CASSPYPGAGTQYF.

The count of this clone is one. The chain has TRBV6-5 and TRBJ2-3; the D is unclear. This CDR3 is 13 amino acids long. Germline assignment: CDR1 MNHEY and CDR2 SVGAGI. Trimming pared 2 bases from V and 2 bases from J, leaving 5 bases between. This CDR3 is CASSYPPTDTQYF. The CDR3 bases are TGTGCCAGCAGTTACCCCCCCACAGATACGCAGTATTTT.

This chain uses TRBV30 with TRBJ1-4; 8 positions agree with TRBD1. CDR1 is GTSNPN and CDR2 is SVGIG in the germline V gene (reference sequence). The trim removed 3 bases at V and 5 bases at J, leaving 5 bases unmatched. CDR3 size: 14 residues. The CDR3 is CAWSKTGENEKLFF. The CDR3 region has the DNA TGTGCCTGGAGCAAGACAGGGGAAAATGAAAAACTGTTTTTT.

The sample holds a few counts of this clone. The rearrangement joins TRBV5-6 to TRBJ1-5, with a weak D call TRBD1 (6 bases). V was cut by 4 bases and J by 4 bases, with 12 bases left in between. Germline loops: CDR1 SGHDT, CDR2 YYEEEE. The CDR3 extends over 14 amino acids. CDR3 coding DNA: TGTGCCAGCAGCAGTGGCACAGGGAATCAGCCCCAGCATTTT. Its translation is CASSSGTGNQPQHF.

This chain connects TRBV7-8 to TRBJ2-7; no clear D. This CDR3 comprises 17 residues. V was cut by 5 bases and J by 12 bases, with 32 bases left in between. CDR1 is SGHVS, CDR2 FQNEAQ, per germline. The CDR3 here is CASSRLPSAGTPTIRYF. In DNA form, the CDR3 reads TGTGCCAGCAGCCGCCTCCCCAGTGCAGGCACTCCTACGATACGGTACTTC. Complete variable domain (other parts from reference TRBV7-8 and TRBJ2-7): GAGVSQSPRYKVAKRGQDVALRCDPISGHVSLFWYQQALGQGPEFLTYFQNEAQLDKSGLPSDRFFAERPEGSVSTLKIQRTQQEDSAVYLCASSRLPSAGTPTIRYFGPGTRLTVT.

This chain connects TRBV30 to TRBJ1-5; D uncertain. Trimming removed 3 bases at V and 6 bases at J, with 12 bases between. Germline V gene data show CDR1 as GTSNPN and CDR2 as SVGIG (reference sequence). The CDR3 is 13 residues long. The CDR3 here is CAWSATTSQPQHF. In nucleotides, the CDR3 is TGTGCCTGGAGCGCCACAACTTCTCAGCCCCAGCATTTT.

This chain connects TRBV4-3 to TRBJ2-5, with D unresolved. The CDR3 contains 14 residues. Between the trimmed V and J ends, which lost 0 bases and 5 bases, there was a span of 10 bases. The V gene's germline CDR1 is LGHNA and CDR2 YSLEER. This CDR3 reads CASSQDLGFETQYF. In DNA, the CDR3 is TGCGCCAGCAGCCAAGATTTGGGGTTTGAGACCCAGTACTTC.

The chain employs TRBV30 and TRBJ2-7; TRBD2 matches 8 bases. This CDR3 is built from 13 residues. The germline CDR1 and CDR2 sequences are GTSNPN and SVGIG (reference sequence). The V segment lost 2 bases and the J segment 4 bases; nucleotides outside the gene matches: 4. CDR3 nucleotides: TGTGCCTGGAGTTTCACTAGCGGTTACGAGCAGTACTTC. Its translation: CAWSFTSGYEQYF. The full variable domain, with the rest looked up from reference TRBV30 and TRBJ2-7, is SQTIHQWPATLVQPVGSPLSLECTVEGTSNPNLYWYRQAAGRGLQLLFYSVGIGQISSEVPQNLSASRPQDRQFILSSKKLLLSDSGFYLCAWSFTSGYEQYFGPGTRLTVT.

The rearrangement joins TRBV4-2 to TRBJ1-1; TRBD1 matches at 8 bases. The ends lost 0 bases at V and 4 bases at J; junction bases unmatched: 4. The CDR3 spans 15 residues. CDR1 and CDR2 from the germline V gene are LGHNA and YNFKEQ. The CDR3, as DNA: TGTGCCAGCAGCCAAGAAGCAGGGGGCATCACTGAAGCTTTCTTT. This codes for CASSQEAGGITEAFF.

V is TRBV15 and J is TRBJ2-5; D possibly corresponds to TRBD2 (5 bases). Trimming shortened V by 0 bases and J by 5 bases, and 16 bases separated the two germline ends. Germline V gives CDR1 LNHNV, CDR2 YYDKDF (reference sequence). CDR3 length: 16 residues. CDR3 in amino acids: CATSRDWLADFETQYF. As DNA, the CDR3 is TGTGCCACCAGCAGAGATTGGCTAGCTGATTTCGAGACCCAGTACTTC.

A single count supports this clone. The rearrangement joins TRBV6-5 to TRBJ1-6; TRBD1 matches at 9 bases. V lost 6 bases to trimming and J lost 14 bases; unmatched junction nucleotides: 11. The CDR3 spans 14 residues. Germline CDR1 MNHEY, CDR2 SVGAGI. In DNA form, the CDR3 reads TGTGCCAGCAGAGGCCGGACAGGGGTTGAAACCCTCCACTTT. The encoded protein is CASRGRTGVETLHF.

The chain couples TRBV27 to TRBJ1-2; the match to TRBD1 covers 8 bases. V trimming: 5 bases; J trimming: 4 bases; junction bases outside the gene matches: 15. There are 17 residues in the CDR3. CDR1 MNHEY and CDR2 SMNVEV come from the germline V gene (reference sequence). DNA of the CDR3: TGTGCCAGCAGTCACGAGGGACAGGTGACGAGGTCCTATGGCTACACCTTC. Amino acids: CASSHEGQVTRSYGYTF.

The gene calls are TRBV5-1 and TRBJ2-7; D is unclear. Between the trimmed V and J ends, which lost 1 base and 3 bases, there was a span of 5 bases. Germline V CDR1 and CDR2: SGHRS, YFSETQ. The CDR3 runs 12 residues. The CDR3 region is CASSLSGYEQYF. CDR3 nucleotides: TGCGCCAGCAGCTTGTCCGGCTACGAGCAGTACTTC. Combining the CDR3 with reference TRBV5-1 and TRBJ2-7 gives the whole variable domain KAGVTQTPRYLIKTRGQQVTLSCSPISGHRSVSWYQQTPGQGLQFLFEYFSETQRNKGNFPGRFSGRQFSNSRSEMNVSTLELGDSALYLCASSLSGYEQYFGPGTRLTVT.

This clone was observed a single time. The chain joins TRBV6-5 to TRBJ1-1; 12 bases are shared with TRBD1. The germline gives CDR1 MNHEY, CDR2 SVGAGI. The length of the CDR3 is 14 residues. The junction had 6 bases not matched to a gene; V was cut back by 8 bases and J by 5 bases. The CDR3 nucleotides are TGTGCCAGCGGGACAGGGGGCGGAAGGACTGAAGCTTTCTTT. Protein: CASGTGGGRTEAFF.

The chain couples TRBV2 to TRBJ2-2, with a tentative D call TRBD1 (6 bases). The CDR3 has 15 residues. V lost 7 bases to trimming and J lost 2 bases, with 14 bases between them. CDR1 and CDR2 from the germline V gene are SNHLY and FYNNEI. CDR3 protein: CASKTQGSNTGELFF. The CDR3 DNA follows: TGTGCCAGCAAGACTCAGGGGTCTAACACCGGGGAGCTGTTTTTT. The variable domain in full, with the rest retrieved from reference TRBV2 and TRBJ2-2, is EPEVTQTPSHQVTQMGQEVILRCVPISNHLYFYWYRQILGQKVEFLVSFYNNEISEKSEIFDDQFSVERPDGSNFTLKIRSTKLEDSAMYFCASKTQGSNTGELFFGEGSRLTVL.

This chain joins TRBV5-4 and TRBJ1-3; a possible D gene is TRBD1 (5 bases). The length of the CDR3 is 16 residues. The germline CDR1 and CDR2 sequences are SGHNT and YYREEE (reference sequence). Deletions cut 3 bases from V and 0 bases from J, with 13 bases between. CDR3 nucleotide sequence: TGTGCCAGCAGCTCGCAGACAGCCTTCTCTGGAAACACCATATATTTT. Protein: CASSSQTAFSGNTIYF.

The chain carries TRBV2 and TRBJ2-5, with no clear D. CDR3 size: 12 residues. V was shortened by 7 bases and J by 0 bases, with 6 bases between the two germline ends. The V gene's germline CDR1 is SNHLY and CDR2 FYNNEI. CDR3 residues: CASIEYQETQYF. Here the CDR3 DNA reads TGTGCCAGCATCGAGTACCAAGAGACCCAGTACTTC. Based on the CDR3 plus reference TRBV2 and TRBJ2-5, the full variable domain is EPEVTQTPSHQVTQMGQEVILRCVPISNHLYFYWYRQILGQKVEFLVSFYNNEISEKSEIFDDQFSVERPDGSNFTLKIRSTKLEDSAMYFCASIEYQETQYFGPGTRLLVL.

The gene calls are TRBV20-1 and TRBJ1-1; 10 bases agree with TRBD1. This CDR3 is 11 amino acids long. Germline V gene sequence: CDR1 DFQATT, CDR2 SNEGSKA (reference sequence). This chain's CDR3 is CARQGAPEAFF. The DNA of the CDR3 is TGCGCCAGACAGGGGGCCCCTGAAGCTTTCTTT.